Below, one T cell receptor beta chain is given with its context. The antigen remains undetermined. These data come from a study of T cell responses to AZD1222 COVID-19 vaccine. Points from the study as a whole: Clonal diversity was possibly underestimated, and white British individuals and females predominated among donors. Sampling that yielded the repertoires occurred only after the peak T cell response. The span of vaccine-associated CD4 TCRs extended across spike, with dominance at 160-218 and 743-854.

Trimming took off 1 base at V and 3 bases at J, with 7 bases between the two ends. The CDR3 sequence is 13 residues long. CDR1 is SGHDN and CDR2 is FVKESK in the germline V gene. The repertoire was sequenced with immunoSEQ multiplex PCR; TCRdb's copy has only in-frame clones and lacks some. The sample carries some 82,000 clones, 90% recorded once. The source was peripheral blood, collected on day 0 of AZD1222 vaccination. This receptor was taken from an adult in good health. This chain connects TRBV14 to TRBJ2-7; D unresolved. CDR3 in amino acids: CASSQVSGYEQYF. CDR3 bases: TGTGCCAGCAGCCAAGTGTCAGGCTACGAGCAGTACTTC.